The 24 T cell receptor beta chains listed next were all sequenced from one sample in a study of cytomegalovirus exposure and HLA in healthy donors. PCR employed 60 Vbeta and 13 Jbeta primers. Assay: immunoSEQ multiplex PCR; the TCRdb copy retains only in-frame clones and omits some. This table has roughly 180,000 clones, under 85% appearing once. The sequenced material came from PBMCs. The receptor set was obtained from a young man in good health and CMV-seronegative.

The chain joins TRBV7-2 to TRBJ2-1, with TRBD2 matching over 10 bases. CDR3 length: 17 amino acids. The V and J ends lost 5 bases and 4 bases, in that order; junction bases with no gene match: 11. Germline CDR1 and CDR2: SGHTA and FQGNSA. The CDR3 protein is CASSPYGTSDSYNEQFF. Written as DNA, the CDR3 is TGTGCCAGCAGCCCCTACGGGACTAGCGATTCTTACAATGAGCAGTTCTTC. Looking up the rest from reference TRBV7-2 and TRBJ2-1 gives the full variable domain: GAGVSQSPSNKVTEKGKDVELRCDPISGHTALYWYRQSLGQGLEFLIYFQGNSAPDKSGLPSDRFSAERTGGSVSTLTIQRTQQEDSAVYLCASSPYGTSDSYNEQFFGPGTRLTVL.

This clone was counted only a few times. The J gene is TRBJ1-4, the V gene TRBV7-9, with D unclear. CDR3 length equals 14 residues. V dropped 5 bases and J dropped 6 bases, with 13 bases sitting between them. Germline CDR1 is SEHNR and CDR2 is FQNEAQ (reference sequence). The CDR3 DNA reads TGTGCCAGCAGCCCGACACGAAAGGATGAAAAACTGTTTTTT. Translation gives CASSPTRKDEKLFF.

The rearrangement joins TRBV6-6 to TRBJ2-7, with 7 bases lining up with TRBD2. This CDR3 is 14 amino acids long. In germline, CDR1 is MNHNY, CDR2 SVGAGI (reference sequence). The ends lost 3 bases at V and 6 bases at J; junction bases unmatched: 8. This CDR3 is CASSYRGLEGEQYF. CDR3 nucleotides: TGTGCCAGCAGTTATAGAGGACTAGAAGGCGAGCAGTACTTC.

The chain has TRBV5-5 and TRBJ1-2; D not certain. Trimming shortened V by 2 bases and J by 0 bases, and 11 bases separated the two germline ends. The V gene's germline CDR1 is SGHKS and CDR2 YYEKEE (reference sequence). The CDR3 runs 15 residues. The CDR3 DNA is TGTGCCAGCAGCTTAAATACACCAGCTAACTATGGCTACACCTTC. Translation: CASSLNTPANYGYTF. The full variable domain, in which reference TRBV5-5 and TRBJ1-2 provide the parts outside the CDR3, is DAGVTQSPTHLIKTRGQQVTLRCSPISGHKSVSWYQQVLGQGPQFIFQYYEKEERGRGNFPDRFSARQFPNYSSELNVNALLLGDSALYLCASSLNTPANYGYTFGSGTRLTVV.

The chain combines TRBV7-9 with TRBJ2-1; D gene ambiguous. Germline CDR1 reads SEHNR; CDR2 reads FQNEAQ (reference sequence). Trimming left V 7 bases short and J 1 base short, with 11 bases between. This CDR3 is built from 14 residues. The CDR3 DNA follows: TGTGCCAGCACGAGCGACCATTCCTACAATGAGCAGTTCTTC. It specifies CASTSDHSYNEQFF.

CDR3 nucleotides: TGCGCCAGCAGCCAAGACGGACAGGGGAAAAAACTGTTTTTT. Translated: CASSQDGQGKKLFF. The rearrangement uses TRBV4-1 and TRBJ1-4; 9 nucleotides line up with TRBD1. The trim removed 0 bases at V and 9 bases at J, leaving 2 bases unmatched. The CDR3 sequence is 14 residues long. Per germline, CDR1 MGHRA and CDR2 YSYEKL.

The sample holds one count of this clone. The chain links TRBV7-2 to TRBJ1-2; no clear D gene. Trimming removed 3 bases from V and 3 bases from J, with 11 bases in between. The germline gives CDR1 SGHTA, CDR2 FQGNSA. The CDR3 length is 14 residues. CDR3 in DNA: TGTGCCAGCAGCTTTAGTATAACGGACTATGGCTACACCTTC. This sequence encodes CASSFSITDYGYTF.

The V call is TRBV19, the J call TRBJ1-5; 9 bases line up with TRBD1. The CDR3 extends over 16 amino acids. Germline V gene lookup returns CDR1 LNHDA and CDR2 SQIVND (reference sequence). J lost 7 bases, V lost 3 bases, and 10 bases had no gene match. The CDR3, as DNA: TGTGCCAGTAGTATTCTCTACAGGGGGCGAGGCCAGCCCCAGCATTTT. It encodes CASSILYRGRGQPQHF. The full variable domain, with the rest looked up from reference TRBV19 and TRBJ1-5, is DGGITQSPKYLFRKEGQNVTLSCEQNLNHDAMYWYRQDPGQGLRLIYYSQIVNDFQKGDIAEGYSVSREKKESFPLTVTSAQKNPTAFYLCASSILYRGRGQPQHFGDGTRLSIL.

This clone appeared a few times. The chain carries TRBV27 and TRBJ1-1; 9 bases match TRBD1. This CDR3 comprises 15 residues. The V and J ends lost 6 bases and 1 base, in that order; junction bases with no gene match: 6. Germline lookup yields CDR1 MNHEY and CDR2 SMNVEV (reference sequence). Here the CDR3 reads CASRSGQGRNTEAFF. The CDR3, as DNA: TGTGCCAGCAGGTCCGGACAGGGGAGGAACACTGAAGCTTTCTTT.

This sequence joins TRBV5-1 and TRBJ2-5, with 9 bases that match TRBD2. The germline gives CDR1 SGHRS, CDR2 YFSETQ. The CDR3 length is 15 residues. The trim removed 0 bases at V and 4 bases at J, leaving 4 bases unmatched. As DNA, the CDR3 is TGCGCCAGCAGCTTGGGCGGGAGGGCCGGAGAGACCCAGTACTTC. Encoded protein: CASSLGGRAGETQYF. Full variable domain (missing parts from reference TRBV5-1 and TRBJ2-5): KAGVTQTPRYLIKTRGQQVTLSCSPISGHRSVSWYQQTPGQGLQFLFEYFSETQRNKGNFPGRFSGRQFSNSRSEMNVSTLELGDSALYLCASSLGGRAGETQYFGPGTRLLVL.

This chain links TRBV27 with TRBJ2-7; 7 bases align to TRBD1. J gave up 1 base and V 5 bases, and 11 bases lay outside the gene matches. Germline assignment: CDR1 MNHEY and CDR2 SMNVEV (reference sequence). The CDR3 sequence is 16 residues long. Written as DNA, the CDR3 is TGTGCCAGCAGTAAAACCGACAGGGAAGGTTCCTACGAGCAGTACTTC. Translation: CASSKTDREGSYEQYF.

This chain links TRBV2 with TRBJ1-5, with TRBD1 as a possible D gene (6 bases). The V and J ends lost 2 bases and 2 bases respectively, with 16 bases between them. The CDR3 extends over 17 amino acids. From germline, CDR1 is SNHLY and CDR2 FYNNEI. The CDR3 here is CASSESRGFYGNQPQHF. As DNA, the CDR3 is TGTGCCAGCAGTGAATCGAGGGGGTTTTATGGCAATCAGCCCCAGCATTTT.

The chain joins TRBV11-2 to TRBJ1-2; tentative D call: TRBD1 (5 bases). V lost 3 bases and J 2 bases, leaving 10 bases between the germline ends. The CDR3 has 14 amino acids. Germline V gene lookup returns CDR1 SGHAT and CDR2 FQNNGV. CDR3 residues: CASSFRGGNYGYTF. CDR3 DNA sequence: TGTGCCAGCAGCTTTCGGGGGGGAAACTATGGCTACACCTTC.

The chain employs TRBV6-6 and TRBJ1-4; D may be TRBD1 (5 bases). The CDR3 is 16 amino acids. Trimming removed 6 bases from V and 6 bases from J, with 20 bases in between. Looked up from germline, CDR1 is MNHNY and CDR2 is SVGAGI (reference sequence). This CDR3 is CASRGGVGEKDEKLFF. The CDR3, as DNA: TGTGCCAGCAGGGGGGGGGTGGGAGAGAAAGATGAAAAACTGTTTTTT.

The chain combines TRBV6-5 with TRBJ1-2, with D uncertain. The CDR3 spans 15 residues. The germline V gene has CDR1 MNHEY and CDR2 SVGAGI. V lost 6 bases and J 3 bases, leaving 17 bases between the germline ends. CDR3 loop: CASSLAPGKDYGYTF. The CDR3 nucleotides read TGTGCCAGCAGCCTAGCCCCCGGTAAAGACTATGGCTACACCTTC.

The chain carries TRBV19 and TRBJ2-3; 10 positions match TRBD2. In germline, CDR1 is LNHDA, CDR2 SQIVND (reference sequence). The CDR3 sequence is 16 residues long. The trim removed 6 bases at V and 3 bases at J, leaving 9 bases unmatched. The CDR3 is CASRKRGGSLTDTQYF. The CDR3 DNA reads as TGTGCCAGTAGGAAGCGGGGGGGCTCTTTGACAGATACGCAGTATTTT.

V gene TRBV5-1 combines with J gene TRBJ1-3, with a tentative D call TRBD1 (5 bases). The CDR3 totals 15 residues. Germline loops: CDR1 SGHRS, CDR2 YFSETQ. Between the trimmed V and J ends, which lost 0 bases and 4 bases, there was a span of 11 bases. The CDR3 sequence: CASSLDGQGGNTIYF. As DNA, the CDR3 is TGCGCCAGCAGCTTGGACGGTCAGGGCGGAAACACCATATATTTT.

This chain uses TRBV28 with TRBJ1-2; D might be TRBD1 (6 bases). CDR3 length: 15 residues. V gave up 9 bases and J gave up 0 bases, with 17 bases separating them. Germline V gives CDR1 MDHEN, CDR2 SYDVKM. CDR3 DNA sequence: TGTGCCAGTTTGGGGGCCGACGTCCCTAACTATGGCTACACCTTC. Translation gives CASLGADVPNYGYTF.

This clone has just one count. The CDR3 is CASSVEGLAAGELFF. In DNA form, the CDR3 reads TGTGCCAGCAGCGTAGAGGGACTAGCGGCCGGGGAGCTGTTTTTT. The rearrangement joins TRBV9 to TRBJ2-2, with 11 positions matching TRBD2. The CDR3 sequence is 15 residues long. Germline assignment: CDR1 SGDLS and CDR2 YYNGEE. V was clipped by 0 bases and J by 6 bases; unmatched bases: 1.

Comments on this clone: It is likely a read error, because the conserved phenylalanine at the end of the CDR3 is missing. The V and J genes are TRBV25-1 and TRBJ1-2, with D tentatively TRBD1 (5 bases). The CDR3 totals 14 residues. CDR1 and CDR2 (germline): MGHDK, SYGVNS. V was clipped by 3 bases and J by 3 bases, with 11 bases between them. In DNA form, the CDR3 reads TGTGCCAGCAGTGAGTCGGGGGGTGACTATGGCTACACCCTC. This codes for CASSESGGDYGYTL.

This clone was picked up a small number of times. The rearrangement uses TRBV4-3 and TRBJ2-5, with D maybe TRBD2 (7 bases). Trimming stripped 4 bases from V and 5 bases from J, with 20 bases between. Germline loops: CDR1 LGHNA, CDR2 YSLEER. This CDR3 contains 16 residues. CDR3 in amino acids: CASSREDTGGRETQYF. For the CDR3, the DNA is TGCGCCAGCAGCCGAGAAGATACCGGGGGGCGGGAGACCCAGTACTTC.

The chain uses TRBV7-2 and TRBJ2-2; 8 bases are shared with TRBD2. There are 15 residues in the CDR3. CDR1 SGHTA and CDR2 FQGNSA come from the germline V gene. Losses at the gene ends were 4 bases for V and 6 bases for J; bases not matched to a gene: 7. The CDR3 DNA sequence: TGTGCCAGCAGCTCGAGGACTAGCCCAGCCGGGGAGCTGTTTTTT. This gives the protein CASSSRTSPAGELFF.

The V gene is TRBV7-9, the J gene TRBJ2-5; 11 positions agree with TRBD2. The J call is uncertain, as TRBJ2-7 better fits the DNA end. This CDR3 region has 15 residues. Germline CDR1 reads SEHNR; CDR2 reads FQNEAQ (reference sequence). This chain's CDR3 is CASSSGLAADYEQYF. The CDR3 bases are TGTGCCAGCAGCTCGGGACTAGCGGCTGACTACGAGCAGTACTTC.

The rearrangement links TRBV5-6 to TRBJ1-1; 8 nucleotides line up with TRBD1. This CDR3 is 16 amino acids long. V lost 4 bases, J lost 0 bases, and 8 bases stayed unmatched. Germline CDR1 and CDR2: SGHDT and YYEEEE. CDR3 protein: CASSLPGQGLNTEAFF. DNA of the CDR3: TGTGCCAGCAGCCTACCCGGACAGGGTTTGAACACTGAAGCTTTCTTT.